This T cell receptor (beta chain) came from a study of shared clonotypes between healthy human individuals. Overall study: Researchers drew samples from two women and a few men aged 18 to 49.

Running of the assay took place at deep level. Data came from immunoSEQ multiplex PCR; TCRdb stores just in-frame clones and leaves some out. The sample lists over a million clones, approximately 98.5% occurring once. In germline, CDR1 is LNHDA, CDR2 SQIVND (reference sequence). CDR3 length: 14 amino acids. The study's findings and limits: Relative to memory subsets, naive subsets generally showed larger estimated richness. Lower generation probabilities were found for non-shared clonotypes than for those shared by all four donors.

In the case of this clone: Its matching antigen is unknown. An end of the junction differs from the germline gene, which may be a read error.

The receptor comes from a young man in good health. Sequenced input: naive CD4+ T cells sorted from blood. Subset here: CD45RA+ positively selected. The V call is TRBV19, the J call TRBJ1-2; 7 positions match TRBD1. The CDR3 spells CASSGATGFYAYTF. The CDR3 DNA reads TGTGCCAGTAGTGGTGCGACAGGGTTTTATGCCTACACCTTC.